This TCR beta chain appears in the sequencing data of a study of shared clonotypes between healthy human individuals. Study findings and constraints: Deeper or shallower sequencing was expected to change how clonotypes are shared among donors.

As to this clone: The antigen remains undetermined.

CD45RA-negative memory and CD45RA+ naive subsets were split from the CD4+ cells. V gave up 1 base and J gave up 0 bases; unmatched junction bases: 9. The CDR3 length is 17 residues. Germline values: CDR1 GTSNPN, CDR2 SVGIG (reference sequence). Using immunoSEQ multiplex PCR, the repertoire was profiled, and TCRdb retains in-frame clones only, with some absent. This sample yields some 1 million clones, of which 65% to 80% are seen a single time; 1.4% to 1.5% belongs to the top ten. The sequencing input was memory CD4+ T cells sorted from blood. Documented subset: CD45RA-negative fraction. The rearrangement joins TRBV30 to TRBJ2-7; 10 bases agree with TRBD2. The origin of this receptor is a young man in good health. Here the CDR3 DNA reads TGTGCCTGGAGTGCCCCCTCCAGCGGGGGGGTCTCCTACGAGCAGTACTTC. Amino acid sequence: CAWSAPSSGGVSYEQYF.